The text below deals with one TCR beta chain. What it binds is unknown. These data are taken from a study of PD-1 blockade in classical Hodgkin lymphoma. Patients all relapsed after autologous stem cell transplantation, and there was variation in brentuximab vedotin exposure. Complete response, partial response or progressive disease were the best responses. Profiling relied on immunoSEQ multiplex PCR, and the TCRdb table lists in-frame clones only, not all of them. The profile shows under 20,000 clones, roughly 67% of them singletons. The CDR3 extends over 17 amino acids. The ends lost 4 bases at V and 4 bases at J; junction bases unmatched: 11. Germline lookup yields CDR1 SGHTA and CDR2 FQGNSA. The study, taken as a whole, reports: Newly diagnosed patients had baseline TCR diversity that was reportedly lower than that of healthy donors.

The V and J genes are TRBV7-2 and TRBJ2-5; 11 bases fit TRBD2. This TCR was sampled from a human donor with classical Hodgkin lymphoma. The material was peripheral blood mononuclear cells (PBMCs), obtained before the second cycle of nivolumab. The CDR3 DNA sequence: TGTGCCAGCAGCTCCGGACTAGCGGGCCCCTCCCGAGAGACCCAGTACTTC. Protein sequence: CASSSGLAGPSRETQYF.